The 15 T cell receptor beta chains listed next were all sequenced from one sample in a study of T cell responses to AZD1222 COVID-19 vaccine. The data were produced by immunoSEQ multiplex PCR, yet TCRdb's version contains in-frame clones alone and is incomplete. The top ten hold 1.5% to 2% of the sample, which has 150,000 to 200,000 clones, roughly 89% seen once. The material was peripheral blood, obtained on day 0 of AZD1222 vaccination. The origin of the receptors is an adult in good health.

The chain links TRBV30 to TRBJ2-7, with D tentatively TRBD1 (5 bases). The germline V and J ends were trimmed by 5 bases and 7 bases, with 12 bases remaining between them. The CDR3 is 11 amino acids. The germline CDR1 and CDR2 sequences are GTSNPN and SVGIG (reference sequence). The CDR3 bases are TGTGCCTGGGGGGCCGGGTTTGAGCAGTACTTC. Encoded protein: CAWGAGFEQYF.

The chain uses TRBV2 and TRBJ2-1; 7 positions match TRBD2. The length of the CDR3 is 16 residues. Germline V gives CDR1 SNHLY, CDR2 FYNNEI. After removal of 2 bases from V and 2 bases from J, the junction contained 6 bases not matched to a gene. CDR3 DNA: TGTGCCAGCAGTGAACGGGGAGGGCTAGCCTACAATGAGCAGTTCTTC. Amino acid sequence: CASSERGGLAYNEQFF.

The rearrangement links TRBV29-1 to TRBJ2-7; 8 nucleotides agree with TRBD2. The ends lost 6 bases at V and 0 bases at J; junction bases unmatched: 4. The CDR3 is 13 residues long. Germline lookup yields CDR1 SQVTM and CDR2 ANQGSEA. CDR3 protein: CSVREGFSYEQYF. The CDR3 DNA follows: TGCAGCGTCCGGGAGGGCTTCTCCTACGAGCAGTACTTC.

The chain is built from TRBV11-2 and TRBJ2-1, with 9 bases matching TRBD2. The junction had 7 bases not matched to a gene; V was cut back by 5 bases and J by 8 bases. In germline, CDR1 is SGHAT, CDR2 FQNNGV. The CDR3 covers 14 residues. In DNA form, the CDR3 reads TGTGCCAGCAGCCAATCAGCGGGGGGTTATGAGCAGTTCTTC. It codes for CASSQSAGGYEQFF.

CDR3: CASRSRGSEYNEQFF. Here the CDR3 DNA reads TGTGCCAGTAGATCTCGGGGCTCGGAATACAATGAGCAGTTCTTC. This chain connects TRBV19 to TRBJ2-1; D may correspond to TRBD1 or TRBD2 (5 bases each). The CDR3 is 15 residues long. V dropped 6 bases and J dropped 4 bases, with 16 bases sitting between them. Germline-derived CDR1 and CDR2 are LNHDA and SQIVND (reference sequence).

The chain employs TRBV5-8 and TRBJ1-6, with 8 bases matching TRBD1. This CDR3 has 16 amino acids. The germline CDR1 and CDR2 sequences are SGHTS and YDEGEE. V dropped 4 bases and J dropped 6; count of bases not matched to a gene: 9. The CDR3 sequence: CASSRTPTGANSPLHF. In DNA form, the CDR3 reads TGTGCCAGCAGCCGAACTCCGACAGGGGCTAATTCACCCCTCCACTTT.

This chain joins TRBV28 and TRBJ1-6; D is undetermined. V was clipped by 3 bases and J by 0 bases, with 9 bases between them. The CDR3 consists of 16 residues. Germline CDR1 is MDHEN and CDR2 is SYDVKM. CDR3 protein: CASSFPAGSYNSPLHF. CDR3 nucleotides: TGTGCCAGCAGTTTCCCCGCGGGCTCCTATAATTCACCCCTCCACTTT. The variable domain in full, completed from reference TRBV28 and TRBJ1-6, reads DVKVTQSSRYLVKRTGEKVFLECVQDMDHENMFWYRQDPGLGLRLIYFSYDVKMKEKGDIPEGYSVSREKKERFSLILESASTNQTSMYLCASSFPAGSYNSPLHFGNGTRLTVT.

The chain's CDR3 is CASSYSMEGYEQYF. As DNA, the CDR3 is TGTGCCAGCAGTTACTCCATGGAAGGCTACGAGCAGTACTTC. This rearrangement joins TRBV6-2 or TRBV6-3 to TRBJ2-7; no reliable D call. The CDR3 contains 14 residues. V was cut by 0 bases and J by 3 bases, with 9 bases left in between. The germline gives CDR1 MNHEY, CDR2 SVGEGT.

The chain has TRBV12-3 or TRBV12-4 and TRBJ2-1; D ambiguous. Trimming took 8 bases from V and 8 from J, leaving 10 bases between them. The CDR3 spans 11 residues. CDR3 bases: TGTGCCAGCGGGGTTGGATATGAGCAGTTCTTC. It translates to CASGVGYEQFF.

Note on this clone: An end of the junction does not agree with germline; a read error may underlie this. The chain recombines TRBV5-1 with TRBJ2-2, with 12 positions matching TRBD2. Germline loops: CDR1 SGHRS, CDR2 YFSETQ. The CDR3 is 18 amino acids. CDR3 in amino acids: CASSSGLAGGTNTGELFF. In DNA form, the CDR3 reads TGCGCCAGCAGCTCGGGACTAGCGGGCGGGACCAACACCGGTGAGCTGTTTTTT.

This clone was seen just once. The rearrangement uses TRBV10-3 and TRBJ2-3, with 7 bases that match TRBD2. Per germline, CDR1 ENHRY and CDR2 SYGVKD. With V trimmed by 2 bases and J by 2 bases, 7 bases remained unmatched. This CDR3 has 16 residues. This chain's CDR3 is CAISERPSGATDTQYF. In DNA form, the CDR3 reads TGTGCCATCAGTGAGCGGCCTAGCGGAGCCACAGATACGCAGTATTTT.

This clone was counted only a few times. This chain uses TRBV5-8 with TRBJ1-5; D ambiguous. The germline gives CDR1 SGHTS, CDR2 YDEGEE. This CDR3 comprises 12 residues. With 4 bases removed from V and 2 bases from J, the gap between germline ends came to 4 bases. In DNA, the CDR3 is TGTGCCAGCAGCAGGGGCAATCAGCCCCAGCATTTT. Translating gives CASSRGNQPQHF.

The rearrangement uses TRBV5-1 and TRBJ2-3; 10 bases agree with TRBD2. CDR3 size: 15 residues. With V trimmed by 4 bases and J by 1 base, 3 bases remained unmatched. Per germline, CDR1 SGHRS and CDR2 YFSETQ. The CDR3 spells CASSIAGGRTDTQYF. DNA for the CDR3: TGCGCCAGCAGCATAGCGGGGGGTCGCACAGATACGCAGTATTTT.

This clone was counted a single time. The V and J genes are TRBV5-1 and TRBJ1-5, with 8 positions matching TRBD1. Germline V CDR1 and CDR2: SGHRS, YFSETQ. The CDR3 consists of 16 residues. J gave up 0 bases and V 4 bases, and 6 bases lay outside the gene matches. CDR3 DNA sequence: TGCGCCAGCAGCCCCCGGACAGGGTATAGCAATCAGCCCCAGCATTTT. Its protein is CASSPRTGYSNQPQHF.

The chain joins TRBV28 to TRBJ2-3; TRBD1 agrees at 8 bases. There are 14 residues in the CDR3. The junction had 5 bases not matched to a gene; V was cut back by 3 bases and J by 6 bases. Germline V gene sequence: CDR1 MDHEN, CDR2 SYDVKM. The CDR3 loop is CASSLQGAKDTQYF. In DNA form, the CDR3 reads TGTGCCAGCAGTTTGCAGGGGGCCAAGGATACGCAGTATTTT.